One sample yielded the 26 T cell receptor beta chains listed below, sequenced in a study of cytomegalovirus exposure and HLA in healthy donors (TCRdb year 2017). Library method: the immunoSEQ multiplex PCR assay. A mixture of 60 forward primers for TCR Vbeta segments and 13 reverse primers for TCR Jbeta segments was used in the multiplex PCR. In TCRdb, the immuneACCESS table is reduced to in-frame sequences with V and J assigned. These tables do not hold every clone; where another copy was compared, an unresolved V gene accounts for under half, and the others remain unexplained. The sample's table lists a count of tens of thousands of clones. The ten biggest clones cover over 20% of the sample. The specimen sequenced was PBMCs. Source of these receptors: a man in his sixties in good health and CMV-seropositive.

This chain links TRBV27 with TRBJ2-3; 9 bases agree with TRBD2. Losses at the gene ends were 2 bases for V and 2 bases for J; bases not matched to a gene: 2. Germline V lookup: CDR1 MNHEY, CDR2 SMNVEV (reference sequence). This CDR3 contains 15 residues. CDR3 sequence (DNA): TGTGCCAGCAGTTTACTAGCGGGGCCCACAGATACGCAGTATTTT. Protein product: CASSLLAGPTDTQYF.

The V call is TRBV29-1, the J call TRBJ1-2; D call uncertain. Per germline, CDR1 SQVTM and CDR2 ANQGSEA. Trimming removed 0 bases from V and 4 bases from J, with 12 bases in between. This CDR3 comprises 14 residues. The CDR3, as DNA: TGCAGCGTTGAAGAGTTTCAGGCCCCCTATGGCTACACCTTC. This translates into CSVEEFQAPYGYTF.

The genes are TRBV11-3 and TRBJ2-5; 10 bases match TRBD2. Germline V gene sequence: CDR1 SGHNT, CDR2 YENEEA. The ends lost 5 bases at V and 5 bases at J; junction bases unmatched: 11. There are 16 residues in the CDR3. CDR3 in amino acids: CASSTGSGRAGETQYF. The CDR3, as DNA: TGTGCCAGCAGCACCGGCAGCGGGAGGGCCGGTGAGACCCAGTACTTC.

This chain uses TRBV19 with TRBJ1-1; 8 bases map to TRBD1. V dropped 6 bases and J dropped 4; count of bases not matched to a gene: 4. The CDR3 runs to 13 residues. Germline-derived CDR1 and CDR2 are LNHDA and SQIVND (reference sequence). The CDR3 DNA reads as TGTGCCAGTAGGAGGACAGGGTTCACTGAAGCTTTCTTT. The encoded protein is CASRRTGFTEAFF.

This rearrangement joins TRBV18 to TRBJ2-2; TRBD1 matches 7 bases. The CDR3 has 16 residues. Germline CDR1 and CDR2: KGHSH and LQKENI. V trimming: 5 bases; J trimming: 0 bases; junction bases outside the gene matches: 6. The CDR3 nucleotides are TGTGCCAGCTCATGGGACAGAGCATCGAACACCGGGGAGCTGTTTTTT. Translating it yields CASSWDRASNTGELFF.

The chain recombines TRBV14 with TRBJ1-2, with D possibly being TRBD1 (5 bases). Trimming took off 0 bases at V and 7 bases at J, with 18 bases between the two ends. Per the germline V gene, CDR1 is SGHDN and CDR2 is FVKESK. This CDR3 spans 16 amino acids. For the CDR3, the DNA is TGTGCCAGCAGCCAAGAGCAGGGATCATTGGTGGGTGGCTACACCTTC. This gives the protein CASSQEQGSLVGGYTF. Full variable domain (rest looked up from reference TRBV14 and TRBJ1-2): EAGVTQFPSHSVIEKGQTVTLRCDPISGHDNLYWYRRVMGKEIKFLLHFVKESKQDESGMPNNRFLAERTGGTYSTLKVQPAELEDSGVYFCASSQEQGSLVGGYTFGSGTRLTVV.

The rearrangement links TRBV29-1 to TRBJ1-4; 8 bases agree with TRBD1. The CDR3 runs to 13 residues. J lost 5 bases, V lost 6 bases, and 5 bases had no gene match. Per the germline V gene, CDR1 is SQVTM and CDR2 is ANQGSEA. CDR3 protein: CSVGGQDNEKLFF. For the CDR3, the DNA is TGCAGCGTGGGGGGACAGGACAATGAAAAACTGTTTTTT.

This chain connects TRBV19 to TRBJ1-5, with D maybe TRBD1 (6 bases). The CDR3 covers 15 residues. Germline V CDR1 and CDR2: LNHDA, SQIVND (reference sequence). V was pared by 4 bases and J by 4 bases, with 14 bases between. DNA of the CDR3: TGTGCCAGTAGTAGGGGAGACAGGATTAATCAGCCCCAGCATTTT. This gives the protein CASSRGDRINQPQHF.

The CDR3 bases are TGTGCCAGCAGTGAAGCGGGGACAAAACTTAACTATGGCTACACCTTC. Its protein is CASSEAGTKLNYGYTF. The genes are TRBV2 and TRBJ1-2, with D tentatively TRBD1 (6 bases). V lost 0 bases and J 1 base, leaving 12 bases between the germline ends. The CDR3 is made up of 16 amino acids. The germline V gene has CDR1 SNHLY and CDR2 FYNNEI. The full variable domain, completed using reference TRBV2 and TRBJ1-2, is EPEVTQTPSHQVTQMGQEVILRCVPISNHLYFYWYRQILGQKVEFLVSFYNNEISEKSEIFDDQFSVERPDGSNFTLKIRSTKLEDSAMYFCASSEAGTKLNYGYTFGSGTRLTVV.

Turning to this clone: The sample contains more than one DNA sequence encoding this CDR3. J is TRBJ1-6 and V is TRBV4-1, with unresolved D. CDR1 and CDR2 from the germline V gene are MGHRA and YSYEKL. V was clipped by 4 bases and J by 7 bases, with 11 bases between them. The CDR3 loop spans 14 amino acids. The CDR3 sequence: CASSPWGANSPLHF. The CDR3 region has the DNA TGCGCCAGCAGCCCCTGGGGAGCAAATTCACCCCTCCACTTT.

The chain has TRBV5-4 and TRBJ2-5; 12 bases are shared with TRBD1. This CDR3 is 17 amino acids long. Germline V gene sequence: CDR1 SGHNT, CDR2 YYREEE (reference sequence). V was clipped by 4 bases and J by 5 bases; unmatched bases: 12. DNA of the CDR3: TGTGCCAGCAGCCGGCCGACGGGACAGGGGGCCTCGGAGACCCAGTACTTC. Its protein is CASSRPTGQGASETQYF.

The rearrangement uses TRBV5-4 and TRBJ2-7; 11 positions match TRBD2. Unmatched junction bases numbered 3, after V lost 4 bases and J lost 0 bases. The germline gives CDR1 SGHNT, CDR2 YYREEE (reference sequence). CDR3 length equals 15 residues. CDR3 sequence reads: CASSPGLAASYEQYF. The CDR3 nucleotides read TGTGCCAGCAGCCCGGGACTAGCGGCCTCCTACGAGCAGTACTTC.

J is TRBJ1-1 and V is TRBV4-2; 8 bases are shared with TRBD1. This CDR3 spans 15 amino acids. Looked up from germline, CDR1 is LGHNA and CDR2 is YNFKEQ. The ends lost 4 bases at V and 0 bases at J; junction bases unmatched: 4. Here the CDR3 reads CASSLGTGLNTEAFF. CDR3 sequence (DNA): TGTGCCAGCAGCCTTGGGACAGGATTGAACACTGAAGCTTTCTTT.

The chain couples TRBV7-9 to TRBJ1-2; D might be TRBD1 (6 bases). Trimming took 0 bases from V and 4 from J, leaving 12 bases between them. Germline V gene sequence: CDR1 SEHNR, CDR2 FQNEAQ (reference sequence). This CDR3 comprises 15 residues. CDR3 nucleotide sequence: TGTGCCAGCAGCTTAGCGTACAGGGCAGGCTATGGCTACACCTTC. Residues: CASSLAYRAGYGYTF.

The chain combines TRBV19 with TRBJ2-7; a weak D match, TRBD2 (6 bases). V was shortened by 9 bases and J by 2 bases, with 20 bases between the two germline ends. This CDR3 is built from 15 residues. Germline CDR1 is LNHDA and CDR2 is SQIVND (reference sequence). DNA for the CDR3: TGTGCCAGACCCTCCGCGGGGAGATTCGCCTACGAGCAGTACTTC. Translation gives CARPSAGRFAYEQYF.

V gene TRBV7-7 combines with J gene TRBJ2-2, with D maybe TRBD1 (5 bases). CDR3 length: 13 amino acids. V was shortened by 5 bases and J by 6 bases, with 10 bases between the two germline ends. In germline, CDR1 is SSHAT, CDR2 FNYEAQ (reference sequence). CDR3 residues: CASSTQGSGELFF. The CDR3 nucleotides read TGTGCCAGCAGCACCCAGGGTTCCGGGGAGCTGTTTTTT.

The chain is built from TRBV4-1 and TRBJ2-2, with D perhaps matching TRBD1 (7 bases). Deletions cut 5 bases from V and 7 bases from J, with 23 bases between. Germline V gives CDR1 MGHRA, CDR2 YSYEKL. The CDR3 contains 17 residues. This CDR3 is CASSFSGGSVENGELFF. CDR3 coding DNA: TGCGCCAGCAGCTTCTCAGGGGGGAGCGTCGAGAACGGGGAGCTGTTTTTT.

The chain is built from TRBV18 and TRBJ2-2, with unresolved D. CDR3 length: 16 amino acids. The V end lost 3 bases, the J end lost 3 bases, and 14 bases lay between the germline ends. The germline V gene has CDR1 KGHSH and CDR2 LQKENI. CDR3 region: CASSPSLSGDTGELFF. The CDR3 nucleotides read TGTGCCAGCTCACCTTCCTTGTCCGGTGACACCGGGGAGCTGTTTTTT.

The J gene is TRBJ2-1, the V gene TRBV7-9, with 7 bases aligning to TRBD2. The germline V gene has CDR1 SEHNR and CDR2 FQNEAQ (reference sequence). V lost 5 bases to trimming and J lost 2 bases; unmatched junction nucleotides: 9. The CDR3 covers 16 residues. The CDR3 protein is CASSGRGGRTYNEQFF. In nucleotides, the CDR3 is TGTGCCAGCAGCGGACGGGGCGGGAGAACCTACAATGAGCAGTTCTTC.

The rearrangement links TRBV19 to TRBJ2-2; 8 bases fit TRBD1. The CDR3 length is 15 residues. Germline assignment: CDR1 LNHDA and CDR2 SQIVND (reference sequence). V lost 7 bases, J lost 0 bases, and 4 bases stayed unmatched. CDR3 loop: CASIGTGANTGELFF. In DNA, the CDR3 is TGTGCCAGTATAGGGACAGGAGCGAACACCGGGGAGCTGTTTTTT.

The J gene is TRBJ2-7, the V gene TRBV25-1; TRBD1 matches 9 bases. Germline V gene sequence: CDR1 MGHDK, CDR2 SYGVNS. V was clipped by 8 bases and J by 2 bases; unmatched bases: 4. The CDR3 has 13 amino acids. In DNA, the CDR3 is TGTGCCAGCGAGGGACAGGGAGCCTACGAGCAGTACTTC. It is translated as CASEGQGAYEQYF.

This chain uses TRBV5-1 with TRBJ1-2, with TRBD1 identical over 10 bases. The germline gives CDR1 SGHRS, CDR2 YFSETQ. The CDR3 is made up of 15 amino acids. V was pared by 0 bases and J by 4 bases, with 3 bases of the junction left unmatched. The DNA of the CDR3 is TGCGCCAGCAGCTTGGCGGGACAGGGGCCCTATGGCTACACCTTC. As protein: CASSLAGQGPYGYTF.

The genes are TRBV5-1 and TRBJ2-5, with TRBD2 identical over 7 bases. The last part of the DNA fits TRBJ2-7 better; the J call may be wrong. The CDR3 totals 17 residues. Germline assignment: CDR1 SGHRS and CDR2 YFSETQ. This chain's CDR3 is CASQGGLAGPSSYEQYF. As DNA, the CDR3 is TGCGCCAGCCAGGGAGGGCTTGCAGGGCCTTCCTCCTACGAGCAGTACTTC.

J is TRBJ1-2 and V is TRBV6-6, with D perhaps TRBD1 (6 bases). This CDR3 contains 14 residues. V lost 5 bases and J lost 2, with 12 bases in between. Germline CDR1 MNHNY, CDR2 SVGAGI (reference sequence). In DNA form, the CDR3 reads TGTGCCAGCAGTCCCGACAGGTCGAACTATGGCTACACCTTC. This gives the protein CASSPDRSNYGYTF.

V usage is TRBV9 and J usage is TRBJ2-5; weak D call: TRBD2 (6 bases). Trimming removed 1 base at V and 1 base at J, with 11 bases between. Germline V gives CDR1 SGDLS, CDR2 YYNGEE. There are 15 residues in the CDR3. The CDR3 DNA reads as TGTGCCAGCAGCGTAAGGGACTTTTCCCAAGAGACCCAGTACTTC. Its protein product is CASSVRDFSQETQYF.

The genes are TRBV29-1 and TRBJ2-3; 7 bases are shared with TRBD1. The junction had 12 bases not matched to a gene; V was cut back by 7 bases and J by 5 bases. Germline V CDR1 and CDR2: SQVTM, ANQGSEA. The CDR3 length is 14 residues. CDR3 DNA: TGCAGCGGGGGAAAGGGGGCTACTGGAGATACGCAGTATTTT. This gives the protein CSGGKGATGDTQYF.